This TCR beta chain was identified in a study of human T cells and chemical hapten exposure. A few counts support this clonotype. Total RNA came from unfractionated whole blood. Germline assignment: CDR1 DFQATT and CDR2 SNEGSKA (reference sequence). Germline trimming cut 3 bases from V and 9 bases from J; bases unmatched to any gene: 4. The CDR3 consists of 14 residues. TCRdb passed the 5' RACE reads through MiXCR, listing each CDR3 protein once. The sample contains 130,000 or so distinct CDR3 sequences, about 4.3% of which appear only once. The sequence was obtained from a female donor in good health. V and J are TRBV20-1 and TRBJ2-1, with 14 nucleotides matching TRBD2. The CDR3, as DNA: TGCAGTGCTAGGGAGGGACTAGCGGGGGTTGAGCAGTTCTTC. The encoded protein is CSAREGLAGVEQFF.